This T cell receptor beta chain was found in a study of vaccination effects on CD4 cells after COVID-19 (dated by TCRdb to between 2021 and 2024). Study-wide context: Participants received two doses of either the BNT162b2 or the mRNA-1273 mRNA SARS-CoV-2 vaccine. SARS-CoV-2 spike-specific CD4+ TCR repertoires were compared before and after mRNA vaccination in COVID-19 convalescent patients and in infection-naive vaccine recipients. The Oncomine TCR Beta short-read assay on an Illumina iSeq 100 was used to sequence cultures from other donors in the study. The full study included around ten COVID-19 convalescent patients and a few SARS-CoV-2-naive healthy vaccine recipients. General study outcomes and caveats: In healthy vaccine recipients, vaccine-induced clones were almost all SARS-CoV-2 mono-reactive, with only 1 of 255 cross-reactive with common cold coronaviruses. Only a small number of convalescent patients were included, and no early post-infection timepoints were available, which limited the study. Clones induced by infection and clones induced by vaccination both contracted markedly at late timepoints after vaccination, which fits with T cell responses waning over time.

For this clone: The antigen it recognizes is unknown. One base away there is no much larger clone; base qualities are not given.

Reading from cysteine to phenylalanine, the CDR3 counts 17 amino acids. Solely the CDR3 DNA is kept, with 51 bases framed from the first base. V is cut by 0 bases and J by 4 bases, and the space between the germline ends is 15 bases. As encoded in the germline V gene, CDR1 is SGHAT while CDR2 is FQNNGV. The method was the immunoSEQ multiplex PCR assay. DNA from the cultured, isolated CD4+ T cells was subjected to TCR beta CDR3 sequencing. In the paper's pipeline: Non-productive TCR sequences were discarded, and reads were trimmed to the CDR3 region, with only CDR3s of 7 or more amino acids retained. The MANAFEST web app was used to pick out antigen-specific clonotypes by comparing their expansion in peptide wells with that in reference cultures. For clones to be considered positive, expansion at FDR<0.05 versus reference and all other wells, an odds ratio above 5, and a frequency above 0.1% in two replicate wells were required. Cross-reactive clonotypes were defined as significantly expanded in SARS-CoV-2 spike wells and in at least one common cold coronavirus spike condition. Using the stringdist R package, CDR3 similarity was measured by Levenshtein distance, and unrooted trees were constructed with ape in R 3.6.1. TCRdb limited this immuneACCESS table to in-frame rearrangements with V and J called. A share of clones is missing; checked studies link under half to unresolved V genes, and the rest is unexplained. V and J calls plus clone size are reproduced from that table; the DNA served to infer D and trimming. A total of 20,000 to 25,000 clones appear in this sample, approximately 70% of them only once. The ten largest clones add up to around 10% of the sample.

The ViraFEST assay stimulated PBMC with viral peptide pools and then used TCR sequencing to identify antigen-specific CD4+ T cell clonotypes by expansion. After roughly 11 days of culture, CD4+ T cells were isolated with the EasySep CD4+ T cell isolation kit. The absence of prior SARS-CoV-2 infection in healthy vaccine recipients was confirmed by negative nucleocapsid antibodies before and after vaccination. Roughly 2 million PBMC per well were cultured in IMDM with 5% human AB serum, 8.5 to 10 IU/ml IL-2 and gentamicin, plus 10 ug/ml peptides. Half of the culture medium was replaced with fresh IL-2-containing medium on days 3 and 7. Unless noted otherwise, every peptide stimulation condition was cultured in triplicate wells. PBMC were separated from whole blood using Ficoll-Paque Plus gradient centrifugation and were then either cryopreserved at -140C or used fresh. The spike proteins of SARS-CoV-2 and of the common cold coronaviruses HCoV-NL63, HCoV-OC43 and HCoV-229E were spanned by overlapping peptide pools. The QIAamp micro DNA kit was used to extract genomic DNA from the cultured CD4+ T cells.

The TCR sequence derives from a human donor who received a COVID-19 vaccine. The V and J segments used are TRBV11-2 and TRBJ1-4; a confident D gene designation cannot be given. Sequences were derived from CD4+ T cells from PBMCs cultured with HCoV-NL63 spike peptides, sampled before COVID-19 vaccination. In light of the paper, this sample's cell subset or site label describes: HCoV-NL63 spike overlapping peptide pool stimulation. The nucleotides read TGTGCCAGCAGCTTAGATACTCGGACGGACGTTAATGAAAAACTGTTTTTT. It translates to CASSLDTRTDVNEKLFF.